A single sample gave rise to the 8 T cell receptor beta chains below, sequenced in a study of control samples from healthy donors and cancer patients. The table came from immunoSEQ multiplex PCR; TCRdb's copy has only in-frame clones and leaves some out. The sample consists of tens of thousands of clones, roughly 90% of them appearing once. Sequencing was carried out using blood. The receptors stem from a man in his forties or fifties in good health.

The chain joins TRBV20-1 to TRBJ1-3; D remains ambiguous. The germline V gene encodes CDR1 DFQATT and CDR2 SNEGSKA (reference sequence). Trimming shortened V by 4 bases and J by 5 bases, and 6 bases separated the two germline ends. This CDR3 comprises 11 residues. In DNA, the CDR3 is TGCAGTGCTACTCTGCGAAACACCATATATTTT. Its protein product is CSATLRNTIYF.

V is TRBV30 and J is TRBJ1-3, with a possible D match to TRBD1 (5 bases). The CDR3 extends over 14 amino acids. CDR1 is GTSNPN and CDR2 is SVGIG in the germline V gene (reference sequence). Trimming shortened V by 3 bases and J by 0 bases, and 9 bases separated the two germline ends. The CDR3 is CAWRSRVSGNTIYF. The CDR3, as DNA: TGTGCCTGGAGGAGCAGGGTCTCTGGAAACACCATATATTTT.

The chain uses TRBV4-1 and TRBJ1-6, with D possibly matching TRBD1 (5 bases). Trimming removed 2 bases from V and 6 bases from J, with 11 bases in between. CDR1 is MGHRA, CDR2 YSYEKL, per germline. This CDR3 comprises 15 residues. CDR3 sequence reads: CASSQPRDANSPLHF. The CDR3 DNA reads as TGCGCCAGCAGCCAACCCCGGGACGCTAATTCACCCCTCCACTTT.

The rearrangement links TRBV6-5 to TRBJ1-5; 11 positions match TRBD1. The CDR3 contains 15 residues. Germline CDR1 MNHEY, CDR2 SVGAGI. The chain's CDR3 is CAARRDRGMEQPQHF. The CDR3, as DNA: TGTGCAGCAAGACGGGACAGGGGGATGGAGCAGCCCCAGCATTTT.

The chain joins TRBV19 to TRBJ2-7; 9 bases are a match to TRBD1. Germline V gene lookup returns CDR1 LNHDA and CDR2 SQIVND (reference sequence). There are 12 residues in the CDR3. V was pared by 8 bases and J by 5 bases, with 4 bases of the junction left unmatched. CDR3 in amino acids: CASGTGWDEQYF. The CDR3 DNA follows: TGTGCCAGTGGGACAGGGTGGGACGAGCAGTACTTC.

As concerns this clone: The junction shows a germline mismatch at one end, possibly a read error. This chain links TRBV18 with TRBJ2-7; D possibly corresponds to TRBD1 (6 bases). Looked up from germline, CDR1 is KGHSH and CDR2 is LQKENI. The CDR3 spans 16 residues. This chain's CDR3 is CASSPETGTPIYGQYF. In DNA form, the CDR3 reads TGTGCCAGCTCGCCTGAGACCGGGACACCGATATACGGGCAGTACTTC.

Only one count was recorded for this clone. The V call is TRBV2, the J call TRBJ2-5, with D possibly being TRBD1 (6 bases). The germline gives CDR1 SNHLY, CDR2 FYNNEI. The CDR3 runs 14 residues. Trimming removed 10 bases from V and 3 bases from J, with 18 bases in between. The CDR3 protein is CATGPGHKEETQYF. CDR3 nucleotides: TGTGCCACCGGTCCGGGACACAAAGAAGAGACCCAGTACTTC. Supplemented by reference TRBV2 and TRBJ2-5, the full variable domain reads EPEVTQTPSHQVTQMGQEVILRCVPISNHLYFYWYRQILGQKVEFLVSFYNNEISEKSEIFDDQFSVERPDGSNFTLKIRSTKLEDSAMYFCATGPGHKEETQYFGPGTRLLVL.

The rearrangement uses TRBV6-5 and TRBJ1-4; D unclear. Germline V gives CDR1 MNHEY, CDR2 SVGAGI. This CDR3 has 12 amino acids. Trimming took off 6 bases at V and 10 bases at J, with 12 bases between the two ends. This CDR3 reads CASSPIPGKLFF. CDR3 nucleotide sequence: TGTGCCAGCAGCCCGATTCCGGGAAAACTGTTTTTT.